The 32 T cell receptor beta chains listed next were all sequenced from one sample in a study of human T cells and chemical hapten exposure. Time point in this sample: pre-sensitization, week 0. Treatment given: therapeutic diphenylcyclopropenone sensitization with weekly scalp DPC. Via MiXCR, TCRdb re-called the RACE reads, giving one row per CDR3 protein. The profile shows 300,000 to 450,000 distinct CDR3 sequences, around 5.5% of them singletons. The starting material was whole blood, obtained in connection with sensitization to the hapten diphenylcyclopropenone (DPC). These receptors all come from a woman aged 18-29 years with alopecia areata. Some clones in this sample may be carry-over from other donors' samples.

The CDR3 coding sequence is TGCAGTGCTAGCGGGGGAGCTGATAGATGGACCCAGTACTTC. It translates to CSASGGADRWTQYF. The rearrangement joins TRBV20-1 to TRBJ2-5, with D tentatively TRBD2 (6 bases). CDR3 length: 14 residues. Germline V gives CDR1 DFQATT, CDR2 SNEGSKA (reference sequence). V gave up 3 bases and J gave up 7 bases, with 18 bases separating them.

The V and J genes are TRBV4-3 and TRBJ2-7; 7 bases align to TRBD1. Trimming removed 0 bases from V and 2 bases from J; junction bases left unmatched: 7. Germline CDR1 reads LGHNA; CDR2 reads YSLEER. This CDR3 is 16 amino acids long. The chain's CDR3 is CASSQEKRTGPYEQYF. The DNA for the CDR3 is TGCGCCAGCAGCCAAGAAAAGCGGACAGGCCCCTACGAGCAGTACTTC.

J is TRBJ2-7 and V is TRBV4-3; possibly TRBD2 for D (6 bases). The CDR3 runs to 15 residues. Per the germline V gene, CDR1 is LGHNA and CDR2 is YSLEER. Trimming shortened V by 1 base and J by 1 base, and 11 bases separated the two germline ends. In DNA, the CDR3 is TGCGCCAGCAGCCAAGGTAGCGGAAGATCCTACGAGCAGTACTTC. Protein product: CASSQGSGRSYEQYF.

This clonotype was counted a few times. The rearrangement uses TRBV11-2 and TRBJ2-1, with TRBD2 matching over 7 bases. The CDR3 length is 17 residues. Germline V gene lookup returns CDR1 SGHAT and CDR2 FQNNGV. The V segment lost 2 bases and the J segment 8 bases; nucleotides outside the gene matches: 15. This CDR3 is CASSLQGHPGGDDEQFF. The CDR3 region has the DNA TGTGCCAGCAGCTTACAAGGTCATCCGGGAGGTGATGATGAGCAGTTCTTC.

This clonotype occurred many times. This chain uses TRBV7-2 with TRBJ1-3; unclear D gene. Trimming took 0 bases from V and 4 from J, leaving 4 bases between them. Germline-derived CDR1 and CDR2 are SGHTA and FQGNSA. This CDR3 region has 13 residues. CDR3 sequence (DNA): TGTGCCAGCAGCTTAGCGTCCGGAAACACCATATATTTT. Amino acids: CASSLASGNTIYF. Full variable domain (remainder filled in from reference TRBV7-2 and TRBJ1-3): GAGVSQSPSNKVTEKGKDVELRCDPISGHTALYWYRQSLGQGLEFLIYFQGNSAPDKSGLPSDRFSAERTGGSVSTLTIQRTQQEDSAVYLCASSLASGNTIYFGEGSWLTVV.

This clonotype was seen many times. CDR3 protein: CASSRGLAGDGHEQYF. The DNA of the CDR3 is TGTGCCAGCAGCAGGGGACTAGCGGGGGACGGACACGAGCAGTACTTC. The gene calls are TRBV5-6 and TRBJ2-7; TRBD2 matches at 14 bases. This CDR3 is 16 amino acids long. V was clipped by 4 bases and J by 5 bases; unmatched bases: 8. The germline V gene has CDR1 SGHDT and CDR2 YYEEEE.

The chain has TRBV10-3 and TRBJ2-7; possible D gene TRBD1, 6 bases. This CDR3 comprises 13 residues. In germline, CDR1 is ENHRY, CDR2 SYGVKD. Trimming stripped 7 bases from V and 1 base from J, with 11 bases between. The CDR3 spells CAITQGESYEQYF. The DNA for the CDR3 is TGTGCCATCACACAGGGAGAATCCTACGAGCAGTACTTC.

This clonotype was recorded at least ten times. The J gene is TRBJ2-2, the V gene TRBV4-1; D not resolved. Germline CDR1 is MGHRA and CDR2 is YSYEKL. The CDR3 has 14 amino acids. The V end was cut by 1 base, the J end by 6 bases, with 9 bases between. The CDR3 spells CASSQAPLSGELFF. The CDR3 DNA reads as TGCGCCAGCAGCCAAGCCCCCTTATCCGGGGAGCTGTTTTTT.

DNA of the CDR3: TGTGCCAGCAGTTGGCTAGCGGGGGTAATGTACGAGCAGTACTTC. It translates to CASSWLAGVMYEQYF. The V and J genes are TRBV27 and TRBJ2-7, with 10 bases aligning to TRBD2. Germline V CDR1 and CDR2: MNHEY, SMNVEV (reference sequence). The junction had 7 bases not matched to a gene; V was cut back by 4 bases and J by 4 bases. This CDR3 is 15 amino acids long.

This clonotype was seen many times. Here the CDR3 reads CASSSGQGSMNTEAFF. CDR3 sequence (DNA): TGCGCCAGCAGTTCGGGACAGGGGTCCATGAACACTGAAGCTTTCTTT. This chain uses TRBV5-1 with TRBJ1-1; TRBD1 matches 10 bases. The trim removed 5 bases at V and 0 bases at J, leaving 7 bases unmatched. This CDR3 is built from 16 residues. Germline V gives CDR1 SGHRS, CDR2 YFSETQ.

This rearrangement joins TRBV29-1 to TRBJ2-7, with D perhaps matching TRBD1 (6 bases). Trimming left V 3 bases short and J 3 bases short, with 12 bases between. CDR1 and CDR2 from the germline V gene are SQVTM and ANQGSEA. The CDR3 loop spans 13 amino acids. CDR3 in DNA: TGCAGCGTTGAGGCAGGGGCCTACTACGAGCAGTACTTC. It codes for CSVEAGAYYEQYF.

The sample holds a few counts of this clonotype. The CDR3 DNA reads TGCAGCGGGGGGTTTTCCAGCACAGATACGCAGTATTTT. Protein product: CSGGFSSTDTQYF. This chain connects TRBV29-1 to TRBJ2-3; D is tentatively TRBD1 or TRBD2 (5 bases each). Per the germline V gene, CDR1 is SQVTM and CDR2 is ANQGSEA. This CDR3 has 13 amino acids. Trimming shortened V by 7 bases and J by 0 bases, and 11 bases separated the two germline ends.

This clonotype was counted ten times or more. The V gene is TRBV20-1, the J gene TRBJ2-3, with 11 positions matching TRBD2. Germline CDR1 is DFQATT and CDR2 is SNEGSKA (reference sequence). This CDR3 is built from 12 residues. Unmatched junction bases numbered 2, after V lost 6 bases and J lost 6 bases. In nucleotides, the CDR3 is TGCAGTGCGAGACTAGCGGGGGATACGCAGTATTTT. Its translation: CSARLAGDTQYF.

This clonotype was seen more than once but under ten times. The chain has TRBV20-1 and TRBJ1-2; no definite D call. Germline V gives CDR1 DFQATT, CDR2 SNEGSKA (reference sequence). V lost 5 bases and J 3 bases, leaving 10 bases between the germline ends. There are 12 residues in the CDR3. The CDR3 loop is CSALDGDYGYTF. The CDR3 DNA reads as TGCAGTGCTCTAGACGGAGACTATGGCTACACCTTC.

This clonotype was recorded at least ten times. The V call is TRBV5-1, the J call TRBJ2-1; 14 nucleotides align to TRBD2. Looked up from germline, CDR1 is SGHRS and CDR2 is YFSETQ. The CDR3 covers 14 residues. Unmatched junction bases numbered 6, after V lost 3 bases and J lost 13 bases. This CDR3 is CASSSGTSGGPQFF. Written as DNA, the CDR3 is TGCGCCAGCAGCTCCGGGACTAGCGGGGGCCCCCAGTTCTTC.

Concerning this clonotype itself: At one of its ends the junction is not consistent with the germline gene, which may arise from a read error. The chain uses TRBV5-4 and TRBJ2-7, with D possibly matching TRBD1 (5 bases). The CDR3 covers 15 residues. The germline V gene encodes CDR1 SGHNT and CDR2 YYREEE (reference sequence). CDR3 sequence: CASSPTGSRAYEQHF. DNA for the CDR3: TGTGCCAGCAGCCCAACAGGAAGTCGGGCCTACGAGCAGCACTTC.

This clonotype was detected a few times. This chain links TRBV5-4 with TRBJ2-5; 9 nucleotides line up with TRBD1. The CDR3 has 15 residues. The V gene end was trimmed by 0 bases and the J gene end by 4 bases; junction bases not matched to a gene: 4. CDR1 and CDR2 (germline): SGHNT, YYREEE (reference sequence). The CDR3 nucleotides read TGTGCCAGCAGCTTGGACAGGGGGCTAGGAGAGACCCAGTACTTC. Translating it yields CASSLDRGLGETQYF. The full variable domain, with the rest looked up from reference TRBV5-4 and TRBJ2-5, is ETGVTQSPTHLIKTRGQQVTLRCSSQSGHNTVSWYQQALGQGPQFIFQYYREEENGRGNFPPRFSGLQFPNYSSELNVNALELDDSALYLCASSLDRGLGETQYFGPGTRLLVL.

The sample holds a few counts of this clonotype. This chain links TRBV11-2 with TRBJ2-5; D might be TRBD2 (6 bases). Per germline, CDR1 SGHAT and CDR2 FQNNGV. The V and J ends lost 5 bases and 3 bases respectively, with 13 bases between them. The CDR3 extends over 14 amino acids. The CDR3 loop reads CASSEGGTKETQYF. Here the CDR3 DNA reads TGTGCCAGCAGCGAAGGAGGGACCAAAGAGACCCAGTACTTC.

The chain carries TRBV15 and TRBJ2-3; a possible D gene is TRBD2 (5 bases). CDR1 and CDR2 from the germline V gene are LNHNV and YYDKDF (reference sequence). V was cut by 3 bases and J by 0 bases, with 10 bases left in between. The CDR3 sequence is 15 residues long. CDR3 sequence reads: CATSSGKASTDTQYF. CDR3 in DNA: TGTGCCACCAGCAGCGGGAAGGCGAGCACAGATACGCAGTATTTT.

This chain connects TRBV6-2 or TRBV6-3 to TRBJ2-2; TRBD2 matches 12 bases. After removal of 8 bases from V and 0 bases from J, the junction contained 7 bases not matched to a gene. Germline V lookup: CDR1 MNHEY, CDR2 SVGEGT. The CDR3 extends over 17 amino acids. The CDR3 DNA reads as TGTGCCAGCGGTAACCTAGCGGGGGGGACGAACACCGGGGAGCTGTTTTTT. This codes for CASGNLAGGTNTGELFF.

This clonotype was counted a few times. The chain uses TRBV7-6 and TRBJ1-1; D is unresolved. The CDR3 spans 14 residues. The germline V gene encodes CDR1 SGHVS and CDR2 FNYEAQ. V was pared by 3 bases and J by 5 bases, with 13 bases between. CDR3 sequence (DNA): TGTGCCAGCAGCTTGACATGGAAGGGTACTGAAGCTTTCTTT. Protein sequence: CASSLTWKGTEAFF.

The chain carries TRBV6-2 or TRBV6-3 and TRBJ1-2; 9 bases map to TRBD1. The germline V gene encodes CDR1 MNHEY and CDR2 SVGEGT. V was pared by 6 bases and J by 2 bases, with 7 bases of the junction left unmatched. This CDR3 region has 15 residues. The DNA for the CDR3 is TGTGCCAGCAGCCCCACAGGGGGCGAGAACTATGGCTACACCTTC. Protein sequence: CASSPTGGENYGYTF.

The chain is built from TRBV6-6 and TRBJ1-1; 7 bases match TRBD1. The germline V gene has CDR1 MNHNY and CDR2 SVGAGI (reference sequence). Trimming cost V 5 bases and J 0 bases; bases outside gene matches: 6. The CDR3 runs to 15 residues. The DNA of the CDR3 is TGTGCCAGCAGTCCTATTACAGGGGTGAACACTGAAGCTTTCTTT. This codes for CASSPITGVNTEAFF.

The genes are TRBV6-1 and TRBJ1-6; D unclear. CDR3 size: 16 residues. Trimming left V 6 bases short and J 0 bases short, with 12 bases between. Germline V gives CDR1 MNHNS, CDR2 SASEGT. CDR3 loop: CASSPGTSSYNSPLHF. DNA for the CDR3: TGTGCCAGCAGCCCGGGTACCTCCTCCTATAATTCACCCCTCCACTTT.

Ten or more counts support this clonotype. This chain connects TRBV4-3 to TRBJ2-7, with D perhaps TRBD1 or TRBD2 (5 bases each). CDR3 length equals 15 residues. Trimming removed 0 bases from V and 1 base from J, with 10 bases in between. CDR1 is LGHNA, CDR2 YSLEER, per germline. The CDR3 loop reads CASSQEAGASYEQYF. CDR3 bases: TGCGCCAGCAGCCAAGAGGCCGGGGCGTCCTACGAGCAGTACTTC.

This clonotype came up many times. V usage is TRBV7-2 and J usage is TRBJ2-2; 7 positions agree with TRBD1. Trimming removed 2 bases from V and 0 bases from J; junction bases left unmatched: 0. The CDR3 is 15 residues long. The germline V gene has CDR1 SGHTA and CDR2 FQGNSA. CDR3 coding DNA: TGTGCCAGCAGCTTACAGGGGGCGAACACCGGGGAGCTGTTTTTT. Translated, it gives CASSLQGANTGELFF. Variable domain in full (rest from reference TRBV7-2 and TRBJ2-2): GAGVSQSPSNKVTEKGKDVELRCDPISGHTALYWYRQSLGQGLEFLIYFQGNSAPDKSGLPSDRFSAERTGGSVSTLTIQRTQQEDSAVYLCASSLQGANTGELFFGEGSRLTVL.

This clonotype was observed at least ten times. This chain connects TRBV29-1 to TRBJ1-6, with no clear D. The CDR3 covers 13 residues. Trimming stripped 6 bases from V and 0 bases from J, with 6 bases between. Germline V gives CDR1 SQVTM, CDR2 ANQGSEA. CDR3 protein: CSVRDSYNSPLHF. In DNA, the CDR3 is TGCAGCGTCCGGGACTCCTATAATTCACCCCTCCACTTT.

This clonotype has ten or more counts. The chain employs TRBV7-2 and TRBJ2-3; D unclear. Trimming removed 1 base at V and 1 base at J, with 9 bases between. The CDR3 length is 15 residues. Germline CDR1 and CDR2: SGHTA and FQGNSA. CDR3 nucleotides: TGTGCCAGCAGCTTAGTTACTACCGGCACAGATACGCAGTATTTT. Protein sequence: CASSLVTTGTDTQYF.

The sample holds a few counts of this clonotype. The chain is built from TRBV9 and TRBJ2-5; D unclear. The germline V and J ends were trimmed by 0 bases and 4 bases, with 7 bases remaining between them. Germline V gene data show CDR1 as SGDLS and CDR2 as YYNGEE. The CDR3 is 13 residues long. The DNA of the CDR3 is TGTGCCAGCAGCGTAGCTCAGTTAGAGACCCAGTACTTC. It specifies CASSVAQLETQYF. Filled out from reference TRBV9 and TRBJ2-5, the complete variable domain reads DSGVTQTPKHLITATGQRVTLRCSPRSGDLSVYWYQQSLDQGLQFLIQYYNGEERAKGNILERFSAQQFPDLHSELNLSSLELGDSALYFCASSVAQLETQYFGPGTRLLVL.

This clonotype was counted many times. This rearrangement joins TRBV4-2 to TRBJ1-4, with TRBD1 identical over 7 bases. Trimming took 3 bases from V and 7 from J; bases not matched to a gene: 5. Germline V gene sequence: CDR1 LGHNA, CDR2 YNFKEQ. The CDR3 length is 14 residues. CDR3 in amino acids: CASSQEGAGEKLFF. The CDR3 DNA follows: TGTGCCAGCAGCCAGGAGGGGGCAGGTGAAAAACTGTTTTTT.

This clonotype was observed a few times. J is TRBJ1-2 and V is TRBV6-2 or TRBV6-3; possibly TRBD1 for D (5 bases). The CDR3 loop spans 14 amino acids. The germline V gene encodes CDR1 MNHEY and CDR2 SVGEGT. V lost 2 bases to trimming and J lost 2 bases, with 9 bases between them. This chain's CDR3 is CASSYGTVNYGYTF. Written as DNA, the CDR3 is TGTGCCAGCAGTTACGGGACGGTCAACTATGGCTACACCTTC.

This clonotype was seen many times. This rearrangement joins TRBV10-3 to TRBJ2-1, with D maybe TRBD2 (6 bases). The length of the CDR3 is 13 residues. Trimming stripped 10 bases from V and 9 bases from J, with 19 bases between. CDR1 and CDR2 (germline): ENHRY, SYGVKD. CDR3 sequence: CANSPAGPFEQFF. CDR3 DNA sequence: TGTGCCAACTCCCCTGCGGGGCCCTTTGAGCAGTTCTTC.